This T cell receptor (beta chain) was observed in a study of breast tumors, draining lymph nodes, adjacent tissues. Study-wide results and caveats: Compared with lymph nodes, tumors were less diverse; compared with nontumor tissue, more. Tumor and nontumor repertoires were significantly more similar in luminal-like than in basal-like breast cancer. Most tumor T cells seemingly derive from lymph node, then expand in tumor. The lymph node origin of tumor T cells was framed as consistent with a hypothesis, not demonstrated.

This clonotype has a count of ten or more. Its matching antigen is unknown. TCRdb re-called the multiplex PCR reads through MiXCR, storing one row per CDR3 protein. The table lists under 110,000 distinct CDR3 sequences, roughly 29% of them singletons. Axillary draining lymph nodes of breast cancer patients supplied the node samples. CDR1 and CDR2 from the germline V gene are SGHDN and FVKESK. The CDR3 loop spans 17 amino acids. Trimming removed 1 base at V and 2 bases at J, with 17 bases between. The chain is built from TRBV14 and TRBJ2-5, with no clear D. The receptor comes from a female donor with breast cancer. Some clones in this sample may be carry-over from other donors' samples. Sequencing input: axillary lymph node tissue. The CDR3 loop reads CASSQGTVSRTQETQYF. The DNA for the CDR3 is TGTGCCAGCAGCCAAGGTACCGTTTCCCGGACGCAAGAGACCCAGTACTTC.